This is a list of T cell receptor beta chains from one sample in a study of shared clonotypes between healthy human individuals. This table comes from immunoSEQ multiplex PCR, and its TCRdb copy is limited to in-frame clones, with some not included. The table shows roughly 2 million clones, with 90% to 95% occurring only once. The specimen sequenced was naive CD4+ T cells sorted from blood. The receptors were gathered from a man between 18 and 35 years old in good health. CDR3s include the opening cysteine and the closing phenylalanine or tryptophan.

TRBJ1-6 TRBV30 CAWIRAGATSYNSPLHF
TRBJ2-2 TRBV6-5 CASSPGTGNTGELFF
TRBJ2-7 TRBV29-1 CSVGWGKYEQYF
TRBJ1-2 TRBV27 CASSPSGQGTSYTF
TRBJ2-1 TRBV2 CASSENSGGPGFF
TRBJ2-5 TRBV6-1 CASSEPGGGRETQYF
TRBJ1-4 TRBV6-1 CAGGWGLLGEKLFF
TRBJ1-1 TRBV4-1 CASSIRTANTEAFF
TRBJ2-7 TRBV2 CASITLEGQNPYEQYF
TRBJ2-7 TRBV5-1 CASSLILDGQLSYEQYF
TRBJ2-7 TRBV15 CATADSSYEQYF
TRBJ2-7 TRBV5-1 CASSLGTIDYEQYF
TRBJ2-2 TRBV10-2 CASSEKPNTGELFF
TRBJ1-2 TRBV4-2 CASSQSEGQGYGYTF
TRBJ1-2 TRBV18 CASSPLVADYGYTF
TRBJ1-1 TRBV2 CASSVGGGTEAFF
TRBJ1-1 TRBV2 CATEGQGGTEAFF
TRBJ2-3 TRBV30 CAWSRWRTSGRGGTDTQYF
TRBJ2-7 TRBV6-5 CASSYQLPLGAYEQYF
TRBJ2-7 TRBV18 CASSLLGTGGTYEQYF
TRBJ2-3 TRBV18 CASSPTAGTDTQYF
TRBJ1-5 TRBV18 CASSPPWGVGQPQHF
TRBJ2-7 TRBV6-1 CALSPQVGYEQYF
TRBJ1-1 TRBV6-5 CASSRGGTEAFF
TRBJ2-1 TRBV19 CASSAWGLADNEQFF
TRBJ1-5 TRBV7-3 CASSLEEGPGFRPQHF
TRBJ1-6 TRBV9 CASSVAMSGGSPLHF
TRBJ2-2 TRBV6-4 CASSLQITGATGELFF
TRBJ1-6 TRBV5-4 CASSLSVTDSPLHF
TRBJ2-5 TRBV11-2 CASSLGLAGSETQYF
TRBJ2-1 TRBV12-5 CASGLGLAGRARSDEQFF
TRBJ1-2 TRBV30 CAWSVRQGRDYGYTF
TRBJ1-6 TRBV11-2 CASSLPSGGGNSPLHF
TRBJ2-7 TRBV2 CAITTGTGGRYEQYF
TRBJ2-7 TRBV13 CASSPRFLSYEQYF
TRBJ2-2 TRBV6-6 CATRTGHTGELFF
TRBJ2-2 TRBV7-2 CASSLNGSGELFF
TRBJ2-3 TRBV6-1 CANTAGGLTDTQYF
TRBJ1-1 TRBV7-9 CASSLAIRGTEAFF
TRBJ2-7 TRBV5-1 CASSLTGSSYEQYF
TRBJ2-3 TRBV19 CASTQRGGTNTQYF
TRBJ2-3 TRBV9 CASSIGTNLGTDTQYF
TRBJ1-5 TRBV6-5 CASTDGVKRPQHF
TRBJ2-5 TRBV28 CASSLPRAGGETQYF
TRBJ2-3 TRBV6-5 CASSYTRSTDTQYF
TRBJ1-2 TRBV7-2 CASNKLGDNYGYTF
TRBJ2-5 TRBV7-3 CASSSRIQETQYF
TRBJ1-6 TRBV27 CASSESRSGFSYNSPLHF
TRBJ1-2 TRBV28 CASSLLEPTTGPNYGYTF
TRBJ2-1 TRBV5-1 CASSPPNNLPNEQFF
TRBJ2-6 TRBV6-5 CASSYGSWAGANVLTF
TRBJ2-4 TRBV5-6 CASSLGLVDIQYF
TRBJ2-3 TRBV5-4 CASSLGGVDTQYF
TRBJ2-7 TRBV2 CASNSGSYEQYF
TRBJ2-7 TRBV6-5 CASGTSGSIQYF
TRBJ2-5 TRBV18 CASSLGQGRETQYF
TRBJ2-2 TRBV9 CASSVEPNTGELFF
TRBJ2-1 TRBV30 CACQTGKASYNEQFF
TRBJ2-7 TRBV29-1 CSVLRTVGYEQYF